This TCR beta chain was recovered during a study of PD-L1 blockade in urothelial cancer. The germline V and J ends were trimmed by 6 bases and 2 bases, with 6 bases remaining between them. CDR1 MNHEY and CDR2 SVGAGI come from the germline V gene. CDR3 size: 12 residues. Libraries were prepared by immunoSEQ multiplex PCR; TCRdb keeps only in-frame clonotypes and omits some of them. The table has fewer than 75,000 clones, around 84% seen once. Sequences were derived from PBMCs, sampled around atezolizumab (anti-PD-L1) treatment. V and J are TRBV6-5 and TRBJ2-3; D call uncertain. The receptor's source is a man aged 65 to 85 with urothelial cancer. Written as DNA, the CDR3 is TGTGCCAGCAGCTCCCTCACAGATACGCAGTATTTT. Its protein is CASSSLTDTQYF.